This record covers a single T cell receptor beta chain. Repertoires were generated with immunoSEQ multiplex PCR, while TCRdb's copy carries only in-frame clones and drops some. This sample has approximately 390,000 clones, with roughly 87% found just once. This sample was included in a study of blood T cell repertoires in COVID-19. For the study at large: Sources were T cells, B-cell-depleted T cells, or PBMCs; the material itself was cDNA or gDNA.

Participants were placed into cohorts based on the clinical history they reported. The CDR3 runs 14 residues. Germline loops: CDR1 SQVTM, CDR2 ANQGSEA. J lost 4 bases, V lost 4 bases, and 5 bases had no gene match. The receptor comes from a woman in her thirties or forties with acute COVID-19. This chain links TRBV29-1 with TRBJ2-3; 10 bases are a match to TRBD1. The sequenced sample was PBMCs or T cells enriched from blood (not recorded which). CDR3 region: CSVGETGGADTQYF. CDR3 nucleotides: TGCAGCGTTGGGGAGACAGGGGGCGCAGATACGCAGTATTTT.